This TCR beta chain was recovered during a study of blood T cell repertoires in COVID-19. At the level of the study: Sites in the United States, Italy and Spain provided acute and convalescent COVID-19 samples. PBMCs, B-cell-depleted T cells, or T cells were the source of the cDNA or gDNA that made up the material.

How the authors handled the data: Researchers report that nucleated cell counts were estimated from reference gene primer amplification. The method was immunoSEQ multiplex PCR; TCRdb's version includes in-frame clones alone and lacks a portion of them. V, J and clone size were drawn from that table, and D and trimming were deduced from the DNA. The sample includes about 200,000 clones, approximately 85% seen only once; the top ten take roughly 4.5%. The count of this clone is one. Germline values: CDR1 SQVTM, CDR2 ANQGSEA. This CDR3 has 13 amino acids. The J segment lost 0 bases and the V segment lost 7 bases, leaving 6 bases of the junction unmatched.

Source material: peripheral blood. The receptor was derived from a woman at least 80 years old with acute or convalescent COVID-19. The V call is TRBV29-1, the J call TRBJ2-7; 7 positions agree with TRBD1. The CDR3: CSETGESSYEQYF. The CDR3 DNA reads as TGCAGCGAAACAGGGGAGAGCTCCTACGAGCAGTACTTC.